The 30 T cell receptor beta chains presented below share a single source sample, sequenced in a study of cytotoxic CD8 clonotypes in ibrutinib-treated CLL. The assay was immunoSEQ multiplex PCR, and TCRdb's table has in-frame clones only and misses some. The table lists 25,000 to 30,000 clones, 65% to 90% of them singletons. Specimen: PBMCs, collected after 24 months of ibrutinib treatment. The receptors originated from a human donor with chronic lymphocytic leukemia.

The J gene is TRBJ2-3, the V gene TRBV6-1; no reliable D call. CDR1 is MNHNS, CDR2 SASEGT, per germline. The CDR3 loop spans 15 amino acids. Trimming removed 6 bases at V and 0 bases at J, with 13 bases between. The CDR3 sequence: CASRGSYSSTDTQYF. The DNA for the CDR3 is TGTGCCAGCAGGGGAAGCTACTCTAGCACAGATACGCAGTATTTT.

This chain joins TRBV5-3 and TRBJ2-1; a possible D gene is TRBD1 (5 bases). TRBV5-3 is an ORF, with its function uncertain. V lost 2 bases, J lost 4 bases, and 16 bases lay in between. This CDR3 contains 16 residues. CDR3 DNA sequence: TGTGCCAGAAGCTTTGACACAGGTCCTACATACAATGAGCAGTTCTTC. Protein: CARSFDTGPTYNEQFF.

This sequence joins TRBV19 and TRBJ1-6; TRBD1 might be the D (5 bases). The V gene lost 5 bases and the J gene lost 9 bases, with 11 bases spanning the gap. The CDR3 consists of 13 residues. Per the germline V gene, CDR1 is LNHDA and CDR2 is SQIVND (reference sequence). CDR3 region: CASSVPTASPLHF. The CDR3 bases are TGTGCCAGTAGTGTCCCGACAGCTTCACCCCTCCACTTT.

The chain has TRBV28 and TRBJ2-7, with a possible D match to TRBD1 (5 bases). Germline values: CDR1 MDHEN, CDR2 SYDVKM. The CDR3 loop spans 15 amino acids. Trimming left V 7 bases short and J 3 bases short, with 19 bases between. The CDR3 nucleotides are TGTGCCAGCACCCTACAGACAGTCCCGGGCTACGAGCAGTACTTC. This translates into CASTLQTVPGYEQYF.

The CDR3 coding sequence is TGTGCCAGCAGCCAACACCCCAAGACGACTGAAGCTTTCTTT. Protein product: CASSQHPKTTEAFF. This chain joins TRBV7-6 and TRBJ1-1; D gene ambiguous. Between the trimmed V and J ends, which lost 5 bases and 5 bases, there was a span of 15 bases. The CDR3 is made up of 14 amino acids. Germline CDR1 reads SGHVS; CDR2 reads FNYEAQ.

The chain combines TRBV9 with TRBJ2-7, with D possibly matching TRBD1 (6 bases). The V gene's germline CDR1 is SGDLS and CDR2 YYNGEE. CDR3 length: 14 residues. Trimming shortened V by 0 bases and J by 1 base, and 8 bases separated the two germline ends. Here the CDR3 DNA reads TGTGCCAGCAGCGTAGAAGGACAGTCCTACGAGCAGTACTTC. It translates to CASSVEGQSYEQYF.

CDR3 residues: CASSLVGGVPTDTQYF. CDR3 nucleotides: TGTGCCAGCAGCTTGGTGGGGGGGGTCCCTACAGATACGCAGTATTTT. The rearrangement joins TRBV5-4 to TRBJ2-3, with 7 nucleotides matching TRBD2. The CDR3 spans 16 residues. The trim removed 0 bases at V and 3 bases at J, leaving 7 bases unmatched. Germline loops: CDR1 SGHNT, CDR2 YYREEE (reference sequence).

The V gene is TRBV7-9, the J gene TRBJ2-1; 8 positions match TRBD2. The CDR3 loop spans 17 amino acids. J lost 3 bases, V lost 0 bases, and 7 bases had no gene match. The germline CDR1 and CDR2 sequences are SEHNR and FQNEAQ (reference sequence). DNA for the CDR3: TGTGCCAGCAGCTTAGCGCACGCGGGGGGCGTCTACAATGAGCAGTTCTTC. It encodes CASSLAHAGGVYNEQFF.

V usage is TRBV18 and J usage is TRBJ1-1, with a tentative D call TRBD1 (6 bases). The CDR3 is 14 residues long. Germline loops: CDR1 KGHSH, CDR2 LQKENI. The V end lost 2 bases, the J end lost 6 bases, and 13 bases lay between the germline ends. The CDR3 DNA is TGTGCCAGCTCACCAAACAGGGACGGGCCTGAAGCTTTCTTT. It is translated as CASSPNRDGPEAFF. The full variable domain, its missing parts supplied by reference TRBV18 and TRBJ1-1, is NAGVMQNPRHLVRRRGQEARLRCSPMKGHSHVYWYRQLPEEGLKFMVYLQKENIIDESGMPKERFSAEFPKEGPSILRIQQVVRGDSAAYFCASSPNRDGPEAFFGQGTRLTVV.

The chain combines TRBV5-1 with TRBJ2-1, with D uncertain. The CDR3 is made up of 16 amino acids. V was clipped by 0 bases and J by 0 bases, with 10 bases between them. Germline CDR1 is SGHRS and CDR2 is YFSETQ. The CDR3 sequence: CASSLVATSSYNEQFF. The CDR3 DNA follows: TGCGCCAGCAGCTTGGTAGCTACCAGCTCCTACAATGAGCAGTTCTTC.

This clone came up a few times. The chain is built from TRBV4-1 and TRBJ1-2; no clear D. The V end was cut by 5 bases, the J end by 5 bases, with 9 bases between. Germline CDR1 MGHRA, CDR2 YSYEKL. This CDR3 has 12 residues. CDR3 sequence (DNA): TGCGCCAGCAGCGCCAGCCGGTATGGCTACACCTTC. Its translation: CASSASRYGYTF.

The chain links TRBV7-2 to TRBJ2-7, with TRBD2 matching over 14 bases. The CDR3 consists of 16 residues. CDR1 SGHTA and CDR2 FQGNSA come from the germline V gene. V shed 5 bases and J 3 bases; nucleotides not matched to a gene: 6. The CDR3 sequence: CASSGTSGGPIYEQYF. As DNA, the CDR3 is TGTGCCAGCAGCGGGACTAGCGGGGGTCCTATCTACGAGCAGTACTTC.

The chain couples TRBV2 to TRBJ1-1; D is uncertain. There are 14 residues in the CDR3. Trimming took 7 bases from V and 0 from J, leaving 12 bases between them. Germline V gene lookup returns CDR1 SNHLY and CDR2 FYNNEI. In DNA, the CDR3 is TGTGCCAGCACCCCGGACGGTATGAACACTGAAGCTTTCTTT. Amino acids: CASTPDGMNTEAFF.

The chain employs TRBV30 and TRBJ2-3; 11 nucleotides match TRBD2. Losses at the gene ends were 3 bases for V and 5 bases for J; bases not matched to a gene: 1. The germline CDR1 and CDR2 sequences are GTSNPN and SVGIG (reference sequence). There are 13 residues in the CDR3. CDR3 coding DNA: TGTGCCTGGAGGCTAGCGGGGGGAGATACGCAGTATTTT. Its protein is CAWRLAGGDTQYF.

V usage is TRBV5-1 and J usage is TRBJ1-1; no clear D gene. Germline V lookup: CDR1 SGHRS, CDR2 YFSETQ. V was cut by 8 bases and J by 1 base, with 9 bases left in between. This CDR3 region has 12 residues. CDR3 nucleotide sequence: TGCGCCAGTGGAACCGGGAACACTGAAGCTTTCTTT. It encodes CASGTGNTEAFF.

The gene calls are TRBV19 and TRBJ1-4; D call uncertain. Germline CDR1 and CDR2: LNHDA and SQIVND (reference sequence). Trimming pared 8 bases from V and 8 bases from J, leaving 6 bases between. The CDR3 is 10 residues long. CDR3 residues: CASGKEKLFF. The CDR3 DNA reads TGTGCCAGTGGGAAAGAAAAACTGTTTTTT.

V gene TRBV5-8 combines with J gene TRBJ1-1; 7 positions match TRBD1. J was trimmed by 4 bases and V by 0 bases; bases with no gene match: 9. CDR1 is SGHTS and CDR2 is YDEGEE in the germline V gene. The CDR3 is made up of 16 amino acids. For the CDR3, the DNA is TGTGCCAGCAGCTTGGCTTTTTACAGGGGATTCACTGAAGCTTTCTTT. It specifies CASSLAFYRGFTEAFF.

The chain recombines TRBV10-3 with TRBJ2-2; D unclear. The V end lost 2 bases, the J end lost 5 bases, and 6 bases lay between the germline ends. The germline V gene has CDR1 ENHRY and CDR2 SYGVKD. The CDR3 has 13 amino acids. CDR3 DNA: TGTGCCATCAGTGAGATGGAAACCGGGGAGCTGTTTTTT. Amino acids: CAISEMETGELFF.

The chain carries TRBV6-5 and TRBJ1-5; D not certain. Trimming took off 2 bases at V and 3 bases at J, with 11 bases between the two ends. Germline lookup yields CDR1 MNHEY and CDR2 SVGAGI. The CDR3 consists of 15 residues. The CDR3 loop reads CASSYDRQLNQPQHF. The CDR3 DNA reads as TGTGCCAGCAGTTACGATCGGCAGCTCAATCAGCCCCAGCATTTT.

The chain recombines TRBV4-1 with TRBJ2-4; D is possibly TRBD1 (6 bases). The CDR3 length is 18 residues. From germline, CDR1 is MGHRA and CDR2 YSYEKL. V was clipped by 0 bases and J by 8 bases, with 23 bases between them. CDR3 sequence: CASSQDRRFVRGLDIQYF. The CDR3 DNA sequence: TGCGCCAGCAGCCAAGATCGTCGGTTCGTTAGGGGGTTAGACATTCAGTACTTC.

The DNA of the CDR3 is TGTGCCAGCTCCCAGGGACAGGGAAACTCTGGAAACACCATATATTTT. Its translation: CASSQGQGNSGNTIYF. This rearrangement joins TRBV18 to TRBJ1-3; 9 positions agree with TRBD1. V lost 6 bases to trimming and J lost 0 bases; unmatched junction nucleotides: 6. The germline CDR1 and CDR2 sequences are KGHSH and LQKENI. The CDR3 is 16 residues long.

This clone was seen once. CDR3 sequence reads: CASSLRTVDPYGYTF. The CDR3 DNA follows: TGCGCCAGCAGCTTGCGGACAGTAGATCCCTATGGCTACACCTTC. The chain recombines TRBV5-1 with TRBJ1-2; TRBD1 is a possible D gene (6 bases). With 1 base removed from V and 4 bases from J, the gap between germline ends came to 14 bases. The CDR3 totals 15 residues. In germline, CDR1 is SGHRS, CDR2 YFSETQ.

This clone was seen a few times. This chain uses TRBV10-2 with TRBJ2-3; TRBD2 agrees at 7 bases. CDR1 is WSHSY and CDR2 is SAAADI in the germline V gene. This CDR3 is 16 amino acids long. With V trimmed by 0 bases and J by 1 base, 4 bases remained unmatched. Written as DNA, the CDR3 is TGCGCCAGCAGTGAGTCCGGGGGGAGCGGCACAGATACGCAGTATTTT. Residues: CASSESGGSGTDTQYF.

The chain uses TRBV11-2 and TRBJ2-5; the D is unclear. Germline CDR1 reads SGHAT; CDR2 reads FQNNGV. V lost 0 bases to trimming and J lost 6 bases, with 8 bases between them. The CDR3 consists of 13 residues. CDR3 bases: TGTGCCAGCAGCTTAGAGATGGGGAAGACCCAGTACTTC. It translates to CASSLEMGKTQYF.

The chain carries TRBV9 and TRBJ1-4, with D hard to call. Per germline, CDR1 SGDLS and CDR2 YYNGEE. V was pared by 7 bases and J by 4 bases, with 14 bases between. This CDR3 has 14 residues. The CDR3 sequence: CASGGSGINEKLFF. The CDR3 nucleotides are TGTGCCAGCGGCGGGTCCGGGATTAATGAAAAACTGTTTTTT.

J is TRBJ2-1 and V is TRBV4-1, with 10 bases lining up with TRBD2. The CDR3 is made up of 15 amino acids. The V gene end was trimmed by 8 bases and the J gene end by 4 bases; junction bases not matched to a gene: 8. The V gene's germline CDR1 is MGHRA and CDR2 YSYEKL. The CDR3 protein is CASRSSGGLYNEQFF. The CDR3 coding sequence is TGCGCCAGCCGTTCTAGCGGGGGCCTATACAATGAGCAGTTCTTC.

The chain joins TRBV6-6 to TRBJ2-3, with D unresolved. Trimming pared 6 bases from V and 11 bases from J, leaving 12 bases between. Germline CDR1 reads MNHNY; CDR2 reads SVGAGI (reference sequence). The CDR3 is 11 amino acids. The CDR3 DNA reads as TGTGCCAGCAGCCCCGAATTGGGGCAGTATTTT. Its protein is CASSPELGQYF.

Written as DNA, the CDR3 is TGTGCCAGCAGTTGGGATACAGGGTCCGAGCAGTACTTC. It is translated as CASSWDTGSEQYF. The chain combines TRBV7-3 with TRBJ2-7; D may be TRBD1 (6 bases). The CDR3 extends over 13 amino acids. The germline V gene encodes CDR1 SGHTA and CDR2 FQGTGA. Trimming removed 6 bases at V and 6 bases at J, with 15 bases between.

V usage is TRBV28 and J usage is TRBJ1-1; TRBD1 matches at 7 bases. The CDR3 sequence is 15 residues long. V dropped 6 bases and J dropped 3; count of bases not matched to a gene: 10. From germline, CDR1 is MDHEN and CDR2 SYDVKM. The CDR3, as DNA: TGTGCCAGCAGCCCTCCGGGACAGATTTACACTGAAGCTTTCTTT. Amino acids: CASSPPGQIYTEAFF. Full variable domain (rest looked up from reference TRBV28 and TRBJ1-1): DVKVTQSSRYLVKRTGEKVFLECVQDMDHENMFWYRQDPGLGLRLIYFSYDVKMKEKGDIPEGYSVSREKKERFSLILESASTNQTSMYLCASSPPGQIYTEAFFGQGTRLTVV.

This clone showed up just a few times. CDR3 protein: CASSPKGPDTQYF. The CDR3 coding sequence is TGTGCCAGCAGCCCAAAGGGACCCGATACGCAGTATTTT. The chain joins TRBV7-9 to TRBJ2-3; tentatively, D is TRBD1 or TRBD2 (5 bases each). The CDR3 loop spans 13 amino acids. CDR1 is SEHNR, CDR2 FQNEAQ, per germline (reference sequence). Trimming cost V 5 bases and J 6 bases, with 12 bases left between them.